Given below is one TCR beta chain in context. Its antigen target is currently unknown. No clone much larger than this one lies a single base away; base qualities are absent. This sample was taken from a study of T cell changes during pregnancy in multiple sclerosis (dated by TCRdb to between 2017 and 2020). With regard to the full study: In women with multiple sclerosis, the researchers looked at how the T cell repertoire shifted as pregnancy progressed.

Receptors were amplified or captured by the immunoSEQ multiplex PCR assay. TCRdb obtained this table from immuneACCESS and retained in-frame rearrangements with V and J assigned. These tables miss some clones; where compared with another copy, unresolved V genes account for less than half of the shortfall, and the remainder is unexplained. In this sample the table shows 75,000 to 90,000 clones, around 90% of which occur a single time. The ten top clones hold 0.2% to 0.25% of the sample. Trimming costs V 6 bases and J 4 bases, and their ends lie 16 bases apart. The CDR3 numbers 14 residues from cysteine through phenylalanine. CDR3 DNA is the only sequence kept; it has 42 bases, read in frame from the first base. CDR1 MNHEY and CDR2 SVGAGI were looked up in the germline V gene.

Sequenced here: CD4+ T cells from peripheral blood mononuclear cells, sampled before pregnancy. The origin of this receptor is a female donor with multiple sclerosis, enrolled in a pregnancy study. Recombination connected TRBV6-5 to TRBJ2-7; a tentative D match to TRBD2 spans 6 bases. The DNA sequence is given as TGTGCCAGCAGCCCGTATAAAGGGACTTACGAGCAGTACTTC. This translates into CASSPYKGTYEQYF.